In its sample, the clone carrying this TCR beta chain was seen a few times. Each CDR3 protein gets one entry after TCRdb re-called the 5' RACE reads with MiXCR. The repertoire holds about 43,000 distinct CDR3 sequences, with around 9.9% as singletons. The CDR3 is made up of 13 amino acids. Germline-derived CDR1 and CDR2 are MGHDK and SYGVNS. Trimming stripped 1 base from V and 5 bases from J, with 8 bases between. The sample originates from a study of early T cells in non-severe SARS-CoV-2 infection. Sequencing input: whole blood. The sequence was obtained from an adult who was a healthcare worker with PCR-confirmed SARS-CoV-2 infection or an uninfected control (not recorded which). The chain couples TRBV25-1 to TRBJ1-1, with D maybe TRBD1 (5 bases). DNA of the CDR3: TGTGCCAGCAGTGAATTAGGGGTTACTGAAGCTTTCTTT. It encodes CASSELGVTEAFF. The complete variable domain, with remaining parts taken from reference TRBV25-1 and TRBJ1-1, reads EADIYQTPRYLVIGTGKKITLECSQTMGHDKMYWYQQDPGMELHLIHYSYGVNSTEKGDLSSESTVSRIRTEHFPLTLESARPSHTSQYLCASSELGVTEAFFGQGTRLTVV.